This TCR beta chain was captured in a study of early T cells in non-severe SARS-CoV-2 infection. For the study at large: The study sequenced bulk RNA from unsorted whole blood, with chains unpaired. Points from the study as a whole: Comparison of clonotypes with VDJdb favored anti-spike CD8 responses while missing private and CD4 specificities.

This CDR3 comprises 17 residues. The J segment lost 5 bases and the V segment lost 1 base, leaving 8 bases of the junction unmatched. From germline, CDR1 is LGHDT and CDR2 YNNKEL (reference sequence). Turning to this clonotype: Antigen unknown.

The TCR library protocol attached unique molecular identifiers to the individual cDNA molecules. TCRdb reprocessed the 5' RACE reads with MiXCR, giving one entry per CDR3 protein. The data hold 30,000 to 45,000 distinct CDR3 sequences, with about 3.9% observed a single time. The sample was whole blood. The sequence derives from an adult who was a healthcare worker with PCR-confirmed SARS-CoV-2 infection or an uninfected control (not recorded which). The genes are TRBV3-1 and TRBJ2-2; 9 nucleotides match TRBD2. This chain's CDR3 is CASSQVKIAGVTGELFF. The CDR3 DNA is TGTGCCAGCAGCCAAGTTAAGATAGCGGGGGTGACCGGGGAGCTGTTTTTT.